The entry below describes one TCR beta chain. The data were taken from a study of blood T cell repertoires in COVID-19. Overall study: Samples of COVID-19 (acute and convalescent) were obtained from the United States, Italy and Spain. Sources were T cells, B-cell-depleted T cells, or PBMCs; the material itself was cDNA or gDNA.

In the study's own analysis: Reference gene primer amplification yielded estimated nucleated cell counts. Profiled with immunoSEQ multiplex PCR; TCRdb holds only in-frame clones, not every one. V and J calls and clone size are as listed in that table; D and trimming were resolved from the DNA. The sample records 250,000 or so clones, roughly nine tenths being singletons. The CDR3 covers 17 residues. J lost 3 bases, V lost 3 bases, and 10 bases had no gene match. Germline V lookup: CDR1 SGHAT, CDR2 FQNNGV. The TCR was taken from a middle-aged man with active or convalescent COVID-19. The material sequenced was peripheral blood. The J gene is TRBJ2-1, the V gene TRBV11-2, with 8 bases lining up with TRBD2. In DNA, the CDR3 is TGTGCCAGCAGCTTCGCGGGAGGTAGGGGGTTCTACAATGAGCAGTTCTTC. Residues: CASSFAGGRGFYNEQFF.